The clone carrying this T cell receptor beta chain was seen at least ten times. Its specificity is unknown. These data belong to a study of identical twins. A single record per CDR3 protein comes from TCRdb applying MiXCR to the 5' RACE reads. Of around 1.7 million distinct CDR3 sequences in the sample, around 29% were seen once. Study conclusions and caveats: Sequences that were beta out-of-frame showed weaker excess twin sharing.

The germline V gene encodes CDR1 SGHRS and CDR2 YFSETQ. V was clipped by 4 bases and J by 4 bases; unmatched bases: 4. The CDR3 contains 14 residues. This chain links TRBV5-1 with TRBJ1-4; 7 nucleotides align to TRBD1. The clonotype originates from a newborn girl in good health. The sample comprised cord blood. The CDR3 protein is CASSEGQLNEKLFF. CDR3 bases: TGCGCCAGCAGCGAGGGACAGCTTAATGAAAAACTGTTTTTT.